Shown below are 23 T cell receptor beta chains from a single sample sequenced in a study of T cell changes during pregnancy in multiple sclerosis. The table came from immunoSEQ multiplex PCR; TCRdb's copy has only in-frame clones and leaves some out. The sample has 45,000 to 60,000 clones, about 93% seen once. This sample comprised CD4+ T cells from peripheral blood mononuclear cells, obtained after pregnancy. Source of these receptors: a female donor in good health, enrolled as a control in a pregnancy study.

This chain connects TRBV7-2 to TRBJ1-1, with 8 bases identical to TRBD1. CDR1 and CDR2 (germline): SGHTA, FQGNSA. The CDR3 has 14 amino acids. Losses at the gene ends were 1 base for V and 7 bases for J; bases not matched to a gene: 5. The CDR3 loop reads CASSLGWGTGEAFF. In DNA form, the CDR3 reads TGTGCCAGCAGCTTAGGATGGGGGACAGGTGAAGCTTTCTTT.

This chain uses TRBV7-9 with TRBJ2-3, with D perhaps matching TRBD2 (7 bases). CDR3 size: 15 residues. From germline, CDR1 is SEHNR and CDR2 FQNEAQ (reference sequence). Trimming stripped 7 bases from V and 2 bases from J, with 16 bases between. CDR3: CASTLGGDSTDTQYF. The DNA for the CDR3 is TGTGCCAGCACCCTAGGGGGGGATTCCACAGATACGCAGTATTTT.

CDR3 bases: TGTGCCAGCAGTAAGCACCACAGGGGCCCCAGGTACGATCAGCCCCAGCATTTT. It yields the protein CASSKHHRGPRYDQPQHF. This chain connects TRBV27 to TRBJ1-5; 7 nucleotides agree with TRBD1. This CDR3 has 18 amino acids. V dropped 5 bases and J dropped 5; count of bases not matched to a gene: 18. Germline assignment: CDR1 MNHEY and CDR2 SMNVEV (reference sequence).

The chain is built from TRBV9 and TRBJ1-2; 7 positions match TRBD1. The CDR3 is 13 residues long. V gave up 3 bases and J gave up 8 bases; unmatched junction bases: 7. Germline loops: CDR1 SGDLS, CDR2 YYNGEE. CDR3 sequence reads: CASSASTGLGYTF. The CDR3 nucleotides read TGTGCCAGCAGCGCATCGACAGGGCTGGGCTACACCTTC.

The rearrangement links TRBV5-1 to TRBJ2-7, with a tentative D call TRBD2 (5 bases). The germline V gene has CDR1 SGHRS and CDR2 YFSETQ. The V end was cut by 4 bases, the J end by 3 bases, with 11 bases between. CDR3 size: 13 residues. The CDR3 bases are TGCGCCAGCAGCACGAACGGGAACTACGAGCAGTACTTC. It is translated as CASSTNGNYEQYF.

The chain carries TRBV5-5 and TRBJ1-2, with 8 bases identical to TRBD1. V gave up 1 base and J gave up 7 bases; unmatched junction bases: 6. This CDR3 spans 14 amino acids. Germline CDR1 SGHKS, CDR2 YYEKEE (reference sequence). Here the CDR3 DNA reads TGTGCCAGCAGCTTGCAGGACAGGGTTCGTGGCTACACCTTC. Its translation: CASSLQDRVRGYTF.

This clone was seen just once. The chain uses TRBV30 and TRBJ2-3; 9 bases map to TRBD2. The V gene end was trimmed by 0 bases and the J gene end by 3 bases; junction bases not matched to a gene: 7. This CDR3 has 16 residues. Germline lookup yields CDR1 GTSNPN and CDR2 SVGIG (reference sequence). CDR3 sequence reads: CAWSVYSGGKTDTQYF. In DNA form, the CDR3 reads TGTGCCTGGAGTGTTTATAGCGGGGGAAAAACAGATACGCAGTATTTT.

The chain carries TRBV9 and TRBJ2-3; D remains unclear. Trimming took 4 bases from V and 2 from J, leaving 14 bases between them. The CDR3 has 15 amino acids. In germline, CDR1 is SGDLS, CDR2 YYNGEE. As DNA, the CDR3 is TGTGCCAGCAGCTTACCTGGGCCAGACACAGATACGCAGTATTTT. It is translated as CASSLPGPDTDTQYF.

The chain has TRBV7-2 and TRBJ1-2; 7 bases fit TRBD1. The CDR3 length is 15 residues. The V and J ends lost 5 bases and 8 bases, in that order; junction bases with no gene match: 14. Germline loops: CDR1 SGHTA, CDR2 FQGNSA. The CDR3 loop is CASSVQQGRPGGYTF. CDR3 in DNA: TGTGCCAGCAGCGTACAACAGGGGCGACCAGGGGGCTACACCTTC.

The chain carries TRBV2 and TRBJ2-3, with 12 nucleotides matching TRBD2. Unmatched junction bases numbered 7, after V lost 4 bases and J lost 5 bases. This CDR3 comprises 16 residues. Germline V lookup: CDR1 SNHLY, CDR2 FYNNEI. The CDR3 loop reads CASSGSTSGSLDTQYF. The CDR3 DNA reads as TGTGCCAGCAGTGGATCGACTAGCGGGAGTTTAGATACGCAGTATTTT.

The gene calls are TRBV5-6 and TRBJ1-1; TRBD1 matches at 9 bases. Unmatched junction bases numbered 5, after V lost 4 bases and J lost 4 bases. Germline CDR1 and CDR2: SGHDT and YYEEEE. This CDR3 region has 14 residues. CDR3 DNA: TGTGCCAGCAGCCGGACAGGGGTAAGCACTGAAGCTTTCTTT. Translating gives CASSRTGVSTEAFF.

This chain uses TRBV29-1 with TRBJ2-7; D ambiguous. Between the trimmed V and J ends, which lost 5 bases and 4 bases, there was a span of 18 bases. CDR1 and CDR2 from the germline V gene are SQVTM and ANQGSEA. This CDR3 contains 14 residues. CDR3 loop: CSVKESGPSYEQYF. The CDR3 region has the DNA TGCAGCGTTAAGGAGTCGGGTCCCTCGTACGAGCAGTACTTC.

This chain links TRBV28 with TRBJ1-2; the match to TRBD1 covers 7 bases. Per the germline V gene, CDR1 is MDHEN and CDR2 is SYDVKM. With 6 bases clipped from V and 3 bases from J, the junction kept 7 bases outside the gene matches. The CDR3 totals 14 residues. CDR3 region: CASRRQGGDYGYTF. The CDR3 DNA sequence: TGTGCCAGCAGGAGACAGGGAGGTGACTATGGCTACACCTTC.

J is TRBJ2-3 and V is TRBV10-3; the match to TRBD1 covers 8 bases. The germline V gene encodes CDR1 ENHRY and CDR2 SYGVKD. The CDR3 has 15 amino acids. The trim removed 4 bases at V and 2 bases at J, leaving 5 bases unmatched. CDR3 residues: CAISGSGGATDTQYF. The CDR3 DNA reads TGTGCCATCAGTGGCTCAGGGGGCGCCACAGATACGCAGTATTTT.

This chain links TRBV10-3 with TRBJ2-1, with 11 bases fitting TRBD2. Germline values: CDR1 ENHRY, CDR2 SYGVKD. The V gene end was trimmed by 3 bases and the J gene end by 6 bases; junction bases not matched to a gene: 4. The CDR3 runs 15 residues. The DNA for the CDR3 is TGTGCCATCAGTGACCCCGGGACTAGCGGCAATGAGCAGTTCTTC. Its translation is CAISDPGTSGNEQFF.

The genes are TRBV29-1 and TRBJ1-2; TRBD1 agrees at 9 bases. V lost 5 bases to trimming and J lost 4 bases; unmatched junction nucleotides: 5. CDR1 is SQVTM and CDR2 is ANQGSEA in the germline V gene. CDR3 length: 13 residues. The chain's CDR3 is CSVTGTGSYGYTF. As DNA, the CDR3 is TGCAGCGTTACCGGGACAGGGTCCTATGGCTACACCTTC. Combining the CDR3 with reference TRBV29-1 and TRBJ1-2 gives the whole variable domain SAVISQKPSRDICQRGTSLTIQCQVDSQVTMMFWYRQQPGQSLTLIATANQGSEATYESGFVIDKFPISRPNLTFSTLTVSNMSPEDSSIYLCSVTGTGSYGYTFGSGTRLTVV.

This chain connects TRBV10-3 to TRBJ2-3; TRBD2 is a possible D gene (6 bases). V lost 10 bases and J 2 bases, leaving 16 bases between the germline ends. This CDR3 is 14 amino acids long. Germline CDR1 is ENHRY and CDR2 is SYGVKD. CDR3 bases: TGTGCCACTAGGGCTAGCGACTCCACAGATACGCAGTATTTT. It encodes CATRASDSTDTQYF.

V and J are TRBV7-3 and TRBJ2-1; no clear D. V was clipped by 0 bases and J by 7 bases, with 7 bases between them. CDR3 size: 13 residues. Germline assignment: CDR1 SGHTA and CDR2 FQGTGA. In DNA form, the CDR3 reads TGTGCCAGCAGCTTAACGGCCCAGAATGAGCAGTTCTTC. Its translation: CASSLTAQNEQFF.

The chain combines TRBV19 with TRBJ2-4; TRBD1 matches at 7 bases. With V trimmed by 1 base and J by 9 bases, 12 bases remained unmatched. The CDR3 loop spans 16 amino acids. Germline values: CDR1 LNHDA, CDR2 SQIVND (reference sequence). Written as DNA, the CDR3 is TGTGCCAGTAGTATAGGCGAGAGGGGGCAATATCTCATTCAGTACTTC. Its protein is CASSIGERGQYLIQYF.

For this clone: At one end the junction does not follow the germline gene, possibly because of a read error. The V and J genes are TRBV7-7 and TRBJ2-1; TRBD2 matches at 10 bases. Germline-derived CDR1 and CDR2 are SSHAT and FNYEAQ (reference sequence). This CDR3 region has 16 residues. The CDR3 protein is CASSPTAGGPYNEQFF. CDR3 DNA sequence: TGTGCTAGCAGCCCTACAGCGGGAGGGCCCTACAATGAGCAGTTCTTC.

The CDR3 DNA is TGTGCCACCAGCAGAGATCTAGGAGCAACTAATGAAAAACTGTTTTTT. It encodes CATSRDLGATNEKLFF. V is TRBV15 and J is TRBJ1-4; D uncertain. Looked up from germline, CDR1 is LNHNV and CDR2 is YYDKDF (reference sequence). The CDR3 has 16 amino acids. Trimming took 0 bases from V and 0 from J, leaving 8 bases between them.

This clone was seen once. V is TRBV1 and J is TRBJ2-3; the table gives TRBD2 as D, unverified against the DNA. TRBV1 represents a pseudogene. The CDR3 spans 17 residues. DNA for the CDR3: TGCACCAGCAGCCAAGGTTCCGCTTCCTCGGTCACAGATACGCAGTATTTT. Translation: CTSSQGSASSVTDTQYF.

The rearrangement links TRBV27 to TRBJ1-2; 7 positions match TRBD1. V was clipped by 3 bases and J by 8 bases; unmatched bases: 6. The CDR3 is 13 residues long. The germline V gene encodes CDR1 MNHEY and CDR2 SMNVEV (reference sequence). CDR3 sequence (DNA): TGTGCCAGCAGTTTCTCGACAGGGAACGGCTACACCTTC. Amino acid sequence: CASSFSTGNGYTF.